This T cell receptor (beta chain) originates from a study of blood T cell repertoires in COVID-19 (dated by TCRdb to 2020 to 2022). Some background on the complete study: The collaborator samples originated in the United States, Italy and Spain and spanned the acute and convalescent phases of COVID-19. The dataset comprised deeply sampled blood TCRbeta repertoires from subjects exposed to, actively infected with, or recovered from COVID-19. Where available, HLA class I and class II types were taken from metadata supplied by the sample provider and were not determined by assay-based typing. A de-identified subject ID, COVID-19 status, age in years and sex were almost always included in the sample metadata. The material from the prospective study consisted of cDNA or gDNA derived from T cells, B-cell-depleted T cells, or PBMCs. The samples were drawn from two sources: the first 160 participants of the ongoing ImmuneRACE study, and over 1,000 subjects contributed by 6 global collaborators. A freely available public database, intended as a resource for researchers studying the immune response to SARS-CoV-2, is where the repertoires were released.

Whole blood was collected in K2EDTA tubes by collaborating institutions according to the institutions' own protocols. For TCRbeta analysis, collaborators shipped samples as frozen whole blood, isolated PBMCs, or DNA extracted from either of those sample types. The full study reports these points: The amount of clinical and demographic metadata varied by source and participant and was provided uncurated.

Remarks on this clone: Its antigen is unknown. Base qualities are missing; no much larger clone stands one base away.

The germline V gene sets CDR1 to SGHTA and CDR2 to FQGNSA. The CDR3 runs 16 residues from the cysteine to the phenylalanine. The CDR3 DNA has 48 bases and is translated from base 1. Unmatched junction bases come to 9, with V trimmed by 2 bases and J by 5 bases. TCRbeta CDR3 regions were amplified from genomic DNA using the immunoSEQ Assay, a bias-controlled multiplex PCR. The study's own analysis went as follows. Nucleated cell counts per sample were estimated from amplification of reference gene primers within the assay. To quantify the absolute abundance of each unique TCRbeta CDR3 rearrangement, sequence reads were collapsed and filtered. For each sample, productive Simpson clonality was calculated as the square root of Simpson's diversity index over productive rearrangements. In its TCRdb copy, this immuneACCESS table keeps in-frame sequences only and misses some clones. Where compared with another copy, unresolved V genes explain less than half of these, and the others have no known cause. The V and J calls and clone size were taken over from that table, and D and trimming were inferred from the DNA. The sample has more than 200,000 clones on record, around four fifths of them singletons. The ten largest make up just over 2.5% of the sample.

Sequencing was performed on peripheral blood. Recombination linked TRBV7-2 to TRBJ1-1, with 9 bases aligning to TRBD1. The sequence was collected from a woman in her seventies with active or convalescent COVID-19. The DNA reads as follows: TGTGCCAGCAGCTTAACCTGGGGACAGGGTGGGACTGAAGCTTTCTTT. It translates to CASSLTWGQGGTEAFF.